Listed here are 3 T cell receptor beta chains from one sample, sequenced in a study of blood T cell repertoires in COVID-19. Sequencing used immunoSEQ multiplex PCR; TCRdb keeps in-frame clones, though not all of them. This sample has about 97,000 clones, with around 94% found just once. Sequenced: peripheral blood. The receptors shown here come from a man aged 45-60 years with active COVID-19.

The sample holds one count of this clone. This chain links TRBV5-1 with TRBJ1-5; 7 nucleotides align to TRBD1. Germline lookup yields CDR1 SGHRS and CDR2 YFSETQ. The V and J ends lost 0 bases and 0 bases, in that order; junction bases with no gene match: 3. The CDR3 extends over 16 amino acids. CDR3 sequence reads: CASSLGGTDSNQPQHF. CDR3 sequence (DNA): TGCGCCAGCAGCTTGGGCGGGACAGATAGCAATCAGCCCCAGCATTTT.

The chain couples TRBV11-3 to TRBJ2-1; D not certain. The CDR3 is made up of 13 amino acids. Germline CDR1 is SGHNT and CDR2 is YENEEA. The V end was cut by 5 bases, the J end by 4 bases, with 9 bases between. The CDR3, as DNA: TGTGCCAGCAGCCTAATGCGGTACAATGAGCAGTTCTTC. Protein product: CASSLMRYNEQFF.

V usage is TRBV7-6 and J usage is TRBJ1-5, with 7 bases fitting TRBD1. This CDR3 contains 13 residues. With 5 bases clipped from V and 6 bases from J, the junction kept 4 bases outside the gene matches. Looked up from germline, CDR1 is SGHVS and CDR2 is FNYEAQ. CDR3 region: CASSGGTVQPQHF. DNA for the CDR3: TGTGCCAGCAGCGGAGGGACAGTTCAGCCCCAGCATTTT. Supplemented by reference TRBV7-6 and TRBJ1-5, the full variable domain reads GAGVSQSPRYKVTKRGQDVALRCDPISGHVSLYWYRQALGQGPEFLTYFNYEAQQDKSGLPNDRFSAERPEGSISTLTIQRTEQRDSAMYRCASSGGTVQPQHFGDGTRLSIL.